A selection of T cell receptor beta chains follows, all from one sample in a study of cytomegalovirus exposure and HLA in healthy donors. TCRdb's copy holds only in-frame clones and misses some; the assay was immunoSEQ multiplex PCR. This repertoire shows some 110,000 clones, 79% found once; its top ten account for approximately 4.3%. Sequenced sample: PBMCs. The receptor source for this set is a man younger than 40 in good health and CMV-seropositive. Both conserved end residues are part of each CDR3. The order of the fields is J gene, V gene, clone size, CDR3 protein. Size is stated for part of the rows, as once, few or many counts, or as a class when the clone is expanded.

TRBJ2-1	TRBV15	few	CATSSRVSSNEQFF
TRBJ1-2	TRBV7-9	-	CASSRGGTYGYTF
TRBJ1-3	TRBV5-6	once	CASSLGQGEFSGNTIYF
TRBJ2-7	TRBV5-1	-	CASSWRQGSYEQYF
TRBJ2-3	TRBV4-3	-	CASSQGATGGLGYTQYF
TRBJ1-2	TRBV7-2	-	CASSLGQTYGYTF
TRBJ1-5	TRBV6-1	once	CASSSGQGEDQPQHF
TRBJ1-2	TRBV11-3	-	CASSAQGWAGQGYTF
TRBJ2-7	TRBV9	-	CASSVYGDEQYF
TRBJ2-2	TRBV30	-	CAWVGAGGTGELFF
TRBJ1-2	TRBV9	-	CASSAIYGYTF
TRBJ2-5	TRBV7-9	once	CASSLVGDRGSDF
TRBJ1-2	TRBV5-6	few	CASSLVRDSLRYGYTF
TRBJ2-3	TRBV4-2	-	CASSQDLGGGADTQYF
TRBJ2-1	TRBV15	-	CATSSHTGTRTFF
TRBJ2-4	TRBV7-9	-	CASSTRTGGDIQYF
TRBJ2-3	TRBV4-3	-	CASSQRRTSGTDTQYF
TRBJ2-2	TRBV12-5	-	CASESQGRYTGELFF
TRBJ1-6	TRBV9	-	CASSDWDRIRSPLHF
TRBJ2-1	TRBV5-4	-	CASSLDRGDEQFF
TRBJ1-1	TRBV4-1	few	CASSFILQGAGNTEAFF
TRBJ1-1	TRBV7-8	once	CASGGYNTEAFF
TRBJ1-5	TRBV4-3	-	CASSQDGGQGPKPQHF
TRBJ1-2	TRBV10-3	-	CAISEQGSNYGYTF
TRBJ2-1	TRBV9	-	CASSPSTGVVNEQFF
TRBJ1-1	TRBV12-5	-	CASGQGQGSWGTEAFF
TRBJ2-7	TRBV21-1	-	CASSKLSFARVYEQYF
TRBJ1-5	TRBV7-2	-	CASSLATRLDTSNQPQHF
TRBJ2-3	TRBV5-6	few	CASRTTPTDTQYF
-	TRBV29-1	-	CSVGTGIGDYEQYF
TRBJ2-1	TRBV2	-	CASSRQGIYYNEQFF
TRBJ2-1	TRBV7-2	-	CASSLTRDYNEQFF
TRBJ1-2	TRBV28	-	CATLGGTGGGPDYGYTF
TRBJ1-2	TRBV4-2	-	CASSRGYLGGSISGYTF
-	TRBV5-1	-	CASKESGGVYEQYF
TRBJ1-1	TRBV2	once	CASSGDAGGTEAFF
TRBJ1-1	TRBV27	-	CASSLRGGGAFF
TRBJ2-7	TRBV5-4	-	CASSLAPGGSYEQYF
TRBJ1-5	TRBV2	-	CASWTGSNQPQHF
TRBJ1-4	TRBV11-2	-	CASSLANRGYEKLFF
TRBJ2-5	TRBV11-3	-	CASSLEAGTGINRETQYF
TRBJ2-5	TRBV5-6	-	CASSIAGAVRETQYF
TRBJ1-3	TRBV10-3	-	CAIRETGGFGNTIYF
-	TRBV6-1	-	CASSEGGGAPYEQYF
TRBJ2-3	TRBV6-6	-	CASSYSTTHTQYF
TRBJ2-7	TRBV7-3	-	CASSRDRSSYEQYF
TRBJ2-3	TRBV7-3	once	CASSLESADTQYF
TRBJ2-1	TRBV1	-	CTSRLAGVPSSYNEQFF
TRBJ1-2	TRBV7-8	once	CASSLTGEVGYGYTF
TRBJ2-7	TRBV10-1	-	CASSDIVPHEQYF
TRBJ1-1	TRBV28	-	CASSLGQDKPEAFF
TRBJ1-6	TRBV7-2	-	CASSLSPGGSYNSPLHF
TRBJ2-3	TRBV14	-	CASSLTSGSTDTQYF
TRBJ2-1	TRBV5-1	few	CASSLAAGGLNEQFF
TRBJ2-6	TRBV19	-	CASKEGQYSGANGLTF